Following are 9 T cell receptor beta chains from one sample sequenced in a study of regulatory T cells in long-lasting Graves disease. The time point is: newly diagnosed GD, antithyroid drugs for less than 3 months. Isolated PBMC RNA provided the starting material for the TCR library. Arm-PCR with iRepertoire HTBI primers amplified the CDR3 regions for these TCR beta libraries. TCRdb ran MiXCR on the multiplex PCR reads and lists one entry per CDR3 protein. The repertoire includes about 360,000 distinct CDR3 sequences, around 15% of them detected once, and roughly a fifth sits in the top ten. These sequences were also reported in another study, on T cells in Graves' hyperthyroidism and ophthalmopathy.

Material: peripheral blood mononuclear cells (PBMCs), obtained at new diagnosis, from a patient treated with antithyroid drugs. These receptors were collected from a woman in her late teens or twenties with Graves disease.

This clonotype occurred many times. The chain uses TRBV2 and TRBJ2-3; D may be TRBD1 (6 bases). There are 14 residues in the CDR3. V was trimmed by 6 bases and J by 4 bases, leaving 14 bases between them. CDR1 and CDR2 from the germline V gene are SNHLY and FYNNEI. CDR3 coding DNA: TGTGCCAGCAGGCCTAGGGGGAACGCAGATACGCAGTATTTT. It codes for CASRPRGNADTQYF. Looking up the rest from reference TRBV2 and TRBJ2-3 gives the full variable domain: EPEVTQTPSHQVTQMGQEVILRCVPISNHLYFYWYRQILGQKVEFLVSFYNNEISEKSEIFDDQFSVERPDGSNFTLKIRSTKLEDSAMYFCASRPRGNADTQYFGPGTRLTVL.

Regarding this clonotype: With a much larger clone just one base away, this may be a read error. The chain employs TRBV6-1 and TRBJ1-2, with D tentatively TRBD1 (5 bases). The CDR3 covers 15 residues. Germline CDR1 is MNHNS and CDR2 is SASEGT. Trimming stripped 5 bases from V and 8 bases from J, with 21 bases between. This CDR3 reads CASSKEVMLTAGYTF. CDR3 DNA: TGTGCCAGCAGTAAGGAGGTAATGCTGACAGCCGGCTACACCTTC.

This clonotype was picked up a small number of times. V gene TRBV5-1 combines with J gene TRBJ2-6, with 9 bases identical to TRBD1. CDR1 is SGHRS and CDR2 is YFSETQ in the germline V gene. The CDR3 has 18 residues. J gave up 1 base and V 3 bases, and 8 bases lay outside the gene matches. The CDR3, as DNA: TGCGCCAGCAGCTGGGGGGGACAGGGCGTATCTGGGGCCAACGTCCTGACTTTC. It yields the protein CASSWGGQGVSGANVLTF.

This clonotype was observed a handful of times. This chain joins TRBV3-1 and TRBJ1-2, with D maybe TRBD1 (6 bases). Trimming left V 1 base short and J 6 bases short, with 9 bases between. There are 13 residues in the CDR3. Germline V gene lookup returns CDR1 LGHDT and CDR2 YNNKEL (reference sequence). The CDR3 loop reads CASSQGQANGYTF. The CDR3 bases are TGTGCCAGCAGCCAAGGACAGGCAAATGGCTACACCTTC.

The chain joins TRBV4-1 to TRBJ2-5; D is unclear. There are 16 residues in the CDR3. The germline V gene has CDR1 MGHRA and CDR2 YSYEKL. V was shortened by 1 base and J by 0 bases, with 12 bases between the two germline ends. The CDR3 DNA is TGCGCCAGCAGCCAAGGGGTATCGGCGTACCAAGAGACCCAGTACTTC. This translates into CASSQGVSAYQETQYF.

CDR3 nucleotide sequence: TGCGCCAGCGGGTTGGAGGGGGCCAACGTCCTGACTTTC. It encodes CASGLEGANVLTF. The chain combines TRBV5-1 with TRBJ2-6; D unresolved. The length of the CDR3 is 13 residues. Germline lookup yields CDR1 SGHRS and CDR2 YFSETQ. V lost 7 bases and J lost 4, with 9 bases in between.

This clonotype has ten or more counts. CDR3 in DNA: TGCAGTGCTAGAGATTTCGGGACTAGCGGAGAGCAGTTCTTC. It specifies CSARDFGTSGEQFF. This rearrangement joins TRBV20-1 to TRBJ2-1; 11 bases align to TRBD2. The CDR3 is 14 amino acids. V shed 0 bases, J shed 10 bases, and the junction held 5 bases outside the gene matches. The germline V gene encodes CDR1 DFQATT and CDR2 SNEGSKA (reference sequence).

A remark on this clonotype: An end of the junction does not agree with germline; a read error may underlie this. This chain links TRBV27 with TRBJ1-4; 8 bases map to TRBD1. The CDR3 runs 16 residues. From germline, CDR1 is MNHEY and CDR2 SMNVEV (reference sequence). CDR3 sequence: CASRYRGVATNEKLFF. DNA of the CDR3: TGTGCCAGCAGATACAGGGGGGTCGCAACAAATGAAAAACTGTTTTTT.

This clonotype has ten or more counts. V and J are TRBV5-1 and TRBJ1-1; no clear D gene. Trimming left V 0 bases short and J 0 bases short, with 12 bases between. Germline assignment: CDR1 SGHRS and CDR2 YFSETQ. This CDR3 region has 16 residues. In DNA form, the CDR3 reads TGCGCCAGCAGCTTGGATGAAGGACGGATGAACACTGAAGCTTTCTTT. Its translation is CASSLDEGRMNTEAFF.